What follows are 19 T cell receptor beta chains derived from one specimen sequenced in a study of CD8 T cells in ankylosing spondylitis. TCRdb re-called the 5' RACE reads through MiXCR, storing one row per CDR3 protein. Of about 35,000 distinct CDR3 sequences in the sample, 9% to 12% were seen once. The sample comprised blood, either unsorted or a sorted T cell fraction (not recorded which). Receptor source: a male donor with ankylosing spondylitis or in good health (not recorded which).

This clonotype was recorded many times. The chain joins TRBV20-1 to TRBJ1-1, with 7 bases identical to TRBD1. CDR1 DFQATT and CDR2 SNEGSKA come from the germline V gene (reference sequence). V lost 4 bases to trimming and J lost 0 bases; unmatched junction nucleotides: 5. The CDR3 is 14 residues long. The CDR3, as DNA: TGCAGTGCTAACAGACAGGGAATGAACACTGAAGCTTTCTTT. This gives the protein CSANRQGMNTEAFF.

This clonotype occurred many times. This chain connects TRBV19 to TRBJ2-1, with D possibly TRBD2 on 6 matching bases. The CDR3 has 14 residues. V lost 3 bases, J lost 13 bases, and 19 bases lay in between. Germline V gene sequence: CDR1 LNHDA, CDR2 SQIVND (reference sequence). Written as DNA, the CDR3 is TGTGCCAGTAGTATCGAGTCGACGGGAGCTCATCAGTTCTTC. It codes for CASSIESTGAHQFF.

This clonotype was recorded many times. The chain recombines TRBV2 with TRBJ2-3, with D perhaps TRBD1 or TRBD2 (5 bases each). This CDR3 comprises 16 residues. The V end lost 8 bases, the J end lost 1 base, and 19 bases lay between the germline ends. Germline values: CDR1 SNHLY, CDR2 FYNNEI. CDR3 sequence reads: CASARGRKGGTDTQYF. The CDR3 DNA sequence: TGTGCCAGCGCACGGGGCAGGAAGGGCGGCACAGATACGCAGTATTTT. Drawing the rest from reference TRBV2 and TRBJ2-3, the complete variable domain is EPEVTQTPSHQVTQMGQEVILRCVPISNHLYFYWYRQILGQKVEFLVSFYNNEISEKSEIFDDQFSVERPDGSNFTLKIRSTKLEDSAMYFCASARGRKGGTDTQYFGPGTRLTVL.

This clonotype was counted at least ten times. The rearrangement uses TRBV6-1 and TRBJ1-2; TRBD1 might be the D (6 bases). With 6 bases removed from V and 4 bases from J, the gap between germline ends came to 21 bases. The CDR3 covers 16 residues. Germline V CDR1 and CDR2: MNHNS, SASEGT. The CDR3 protein is CASSASGGQLSYGYTF. CDR3 sequence (DNA): TGTGCCAGCAGCGCGAGCGGGGGGCAGCTTTCCTATGGCTACACCTTC.

This clonotype has ten or more counts. CDR3 DNA sequence: TGCAGCGTTGAAGATCTGGGGCGGGAGGCCGGAATGGTAGGCGAGCAGTTCTTC. This sequence encodes CSVEDLGREAGMVGEQFF. The V and J genes are TRBV29-1 and TRBJ2-1, with 8 nucleotides matching TRBD2. The CDR3 length is 18 residues. V lost 0 bases to trimming and J lost 10 bases; unmatched junction nucleotides: 20. The germline gives CDR1 SQVTM, CDR2 ANQGSEA.

This clonotype has more than one count but fewer than ten. The CDR3 DNA reads as TGTGCCAGCAGCCAATTCCCCGGTAGTAATTCACCCCTCCACTTT. As protein: CASSQFPGSNSPLHF. This chain uses TRBV14 with TRBJ1-6; D is uncertain. From germline, CDR1 is SGHDN and CDR2 FVKESK. CDR3 length: 15 amino acids. Trimming took 2 bases from V and 6 from J, leaving 11 bases between them.

Many counts were recorded for this clonotype. The chain has TRBV7-9 and TRBJ2-7; 9 bases agree with TRBD2. The germline V gene has CDR1 SEHNR and CDR2 FQNEAQ (reference sequence). V trimming: 5 bases; J trimming: 2 bases; junction bases outside the gene matches: 10. There are 16 residues in the CDR3. The CDR3 sequence: CASSLNSGSAAYEQYF. CDR3 DNA: TGTGCCAGCAGCCTAAATAGCGGGAGCGCTGCCTACGAGCAGTACTTC.

The V call is TRBV6-6, the J call TRBJ2-7, with D perhaps TRBD2 (5 bases). Germline CDR1 MNHNY, CDR2 SVGAGI (reference sequence). The CDR3 totals 12 residues. Trimming pared 4 bases from V and 3 bases from J, leaving 7 bases between. The CDR3 DNA follows: TGTGCCAGCAGTTCCGGAGGCTACGAGCAGTACTTC. This codes for CASSSGGYEQYF.

The sample holds many counts of this clonotype. The chain joins TRBV10-2 to TRBJ1-5; D is perhaps TRBD1 (6 bases). Trimming shortened V by 5 bases and J by 1 base, and 15 bases separated the two germline ends. The CDR3 is 16 amino acids. The germline gives CDR1 WSHSY, CDR2 SAAADI. DNA of the CDR3: TGCGCCAGCAGTCCCGGGGGGGGGCTCAGCAATCAGCCCCAGCATTTT. Translating gives CASSPGGGLSNQPQHF.

This clonotype was detected many times. This rearrangement joins TRBV5-1 to TRBJ2-7; weak D call: TRBD1 (5 bases). Germline CDR1 SGHRS, CDR2 YFSETQ. The CDR3 loop spans 13 amino acids. Trimming cost V 0 bases and J 7 bases, with 11 bases left between them. The CDR3 DNA reads as TGCGCCAGCAGCTTGGCGAATAGGGGAGAGCAGTACTTC. The encoded protein is CASSLANRGEQYF. The complete variable domain, with remaining parts taken from reference TRBV5-1 and TRBJ2-7, reads KAGVTQTPRYLIKTRGQQVTLSCSPISGHRSVSWYQQTPGQGLQFLFEYFSETQRNKGNFPGRFSGRQFSNSRSEMNVSTLELGDSALYLCASSLANRGEQYFGPGTRLTVT.

The gene calls are TRBV29-1 and TRBJ2-5, with D perhaps TRBD1 (6 bases). The CDR3 loop spans 12 amino acids. V lost 6 bases, J lost 4 bases, and 12 bases lay in between. CDR1 and CDR2 from the germline V gene are SQVTM and ANQGSEA. CDR3 sequence: CSVRQDTETQYF. The DNA for the CDR3 is TGCAGCGTCCGACAGGATACAGAGACCCAGTACTTC.

There are many counts of this clonotype. This chain uses TRBV28 with TRBJ2-1; 10 nucleotides align to TRBD1. The junction had 7 bases not matched to a gene; V was cut back by 5 bases and J by 9 bases. The CDR3 consists of 14 residues. CDR1 is MDHEN and CDR2 is SYDVKM in the germline V gene. Here the CDR3 reads CASSPVTGGSEQFF. DNA for the CDR3: TGTGCCAGCAGTCCGGTGACAGGGGGCAGTGAGCAGTTCTTC.

This clonotype has a handful of counts. CDR3 DNA: TGTGCCAGCAGTTACTACTTAGGGACGGATAATTCACCCCTCCACTTT. This sequence encodes CASSYYLGTDNSPLHF. The rearrangement joins TRBV6-5 to TRBJ1-6; perhaps TRBD1 as D (5 bases). Per the germline V gene, CDR1 is MNHEY and CDR2 is SVGAGI. V lost 1 base and J lost 5, with 12 bases in between. The CDR3 extends over 16 amino acids.

This clonotype has just a few counts. V is TRBV10-1 and J is TRBJ2-5, with TRBD2 identical over 10 bases. This CDR3 has 15 residues. Losses at the gene ends were 6 bases for V and 4 bases for J; bases not matched to a gene: 8. Germline-derived CDR1 and CDR2 are WNHNN and SYGVQD (reference sequence). CDR3 nucleotide sequence: TGCGCCAGCAGCCGGACTAGCGGATTGCGAGAGACCCAGTACTTC. Protein sequence: CASSRTSGLRETQYF.

V is TRBV24-1 and J is TRBJ2-1, with TRBD1 matching 8 bases. Per germline, CDR1 KGHDR and CDR2 SFDVKD. Unmatched junction bases numbered 18, after V lost 5 bases and J lost 16 bases. This CDR3 has 15 amino acids. The CDR3 sequence: CATSAWTGFNNERFF. In nucleotides, the CDR3 is TGTGCCACCAGTGCCTGGACAGGGTTTAACAATGAGCGTTTCTTC.

In its sample, this clonotype was seen many times. J is TRBJ2-3 and V is TRBV5-1; D unresolved. Germline assignment: CDR1 SGHRS and CDR2 YFSETQ. Between the trimmed V and J ends, which lost 4 bases and 3 bases, there was a span of 18 bases. The CDR3 spans 16 residues. CDR3: CASSAAPWVTTDTQYF. CDR3 sequence (DNA): TGCGCCAGCAGCGCGGCCCCCTGGGTGACGACAGATACGCAGTATTTT.

The genes are TRBV27 and TRBJ2-1; 8 positions match TRBD1. The V and J ends lost 7 bases and 3 bases, in that order; junction bases with no gene match: 8. This CDR3 is built from 15 residues. CDR1 and CDR2 (germline): MNHEY, SMNVEV (reference sequence). The CDR3 is CASTSTGAIYNEQFF. For the CDR3, the DNA is TGTGCCAGCACCTCGACAGGGGCCATCTACAATGAGCAGTTCTTC.

This clonotype was seen ten or more times. The V gene is TRBV29-1, the J gene TRBJ2-1; D is unclear. Germline CDR1 is SQVTM and CDR2 is ANQGSEA. The CDR3 extends over 11 amino acids. The V gene lost 4 bases and the J gene lost 10 bases, with 11 bases spanning the gap. CDR3 sequence: CSVGRLGEQFF. The CDR3 nucleotides read TGCAGCGTTGGCCGACTGGGGGAGCAGTTCTTC.

This clonotype was seen repeatedly, ten times or more. DNA for the CDR3: TGTGCCAGCAGTTCTTTCAGGGGTCGGGACAATGAGCAGTTCTTC. Protein: CASSSFRGRDNEQFF. The J gene is TRBJ2-1, the V gene TRBV12-3 or TRBV12-4; weak D call: TRBD1 (6 bases). The CDR3 runs to 15 residues. Deletions cut 4 bases from V and 5 bases from J, with 15 bases between.